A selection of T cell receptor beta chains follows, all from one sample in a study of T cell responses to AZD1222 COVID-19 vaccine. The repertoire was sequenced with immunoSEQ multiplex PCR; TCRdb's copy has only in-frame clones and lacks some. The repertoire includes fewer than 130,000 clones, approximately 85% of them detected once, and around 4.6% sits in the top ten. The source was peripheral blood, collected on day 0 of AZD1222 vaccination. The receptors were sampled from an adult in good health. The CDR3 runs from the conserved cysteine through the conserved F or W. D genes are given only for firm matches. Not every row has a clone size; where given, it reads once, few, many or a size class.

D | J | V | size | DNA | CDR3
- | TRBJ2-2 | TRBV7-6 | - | TGTGCCAGCAGCCACCCCCTAGCGTCGAACACCGGGGAGCTGTTTTTT | CASSHPLASNTGELFF
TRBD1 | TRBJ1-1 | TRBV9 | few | TGTGCCAGCAGCGGGAGGACAGGGCGCCTGAACACTGAAGCTTTCTTT | CASSGRTGRLNTEAFF
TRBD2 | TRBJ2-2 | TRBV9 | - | TGTGCCAGCAGCGTAGCTAGCGGGAACACCGGGGAGCTGTTTTTT | CASSVASGNTGELFF
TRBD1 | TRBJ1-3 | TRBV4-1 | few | TGCGCCAGCAGCCCCCAGGGGGGCTTTGGAAACACCATATATTTT | CASSPQGGFGNTIYF
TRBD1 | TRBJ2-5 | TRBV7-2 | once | TGTGCCAGCAGCTCGACAGGGTTGGAGACCCAGTACTTC | CASSSTGLETQYF
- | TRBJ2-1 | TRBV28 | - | TGTGCCAGCAGCGCATATGACCCAAGCTCCTACAATGAGCAGTTCTTC | CASSAYDPSSYNEQFF
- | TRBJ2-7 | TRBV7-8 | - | TGTGCCAGCAGCCAGGCGCGTGATAGCGAGCAGTACTTC | CASSQARDSEQYF
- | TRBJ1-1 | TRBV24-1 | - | TGTGCCACCAGTGGTACGTCAGGGGTAAACACTGAAGCTTTCTTT | CATSGTSGVNTEAFF
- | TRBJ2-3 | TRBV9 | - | TGTGCCAGCAGCGTAGGACTACCAGATACGCAGTATTTT | CASSVGLPDTQYF
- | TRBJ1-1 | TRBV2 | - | TGTGCCAGTTCTGACTCGAACACTGAAGCTTTCTTT | CASSDSNTEAFF
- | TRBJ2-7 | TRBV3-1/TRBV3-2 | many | TGTGCCAGCAGCCAAGGAGACTACGAGCAGTACTTC | CASSQGDYEQYF
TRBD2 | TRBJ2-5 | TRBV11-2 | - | TGTGCCAGCCGTGCCGTCGGCGGGGGGGGGTTTGAGACCCAGTACTTC | CASRAVGGGGFETQYF
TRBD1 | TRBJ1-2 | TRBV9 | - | TGTGCCAGCAGCGGACAGGGACATAACTATGGCTACACCTTC | CASSGQGHNYGYTF
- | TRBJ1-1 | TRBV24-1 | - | TGTGCCACCAGACCTGGGGAAACCACTGAAGCTTTCTTT | CATRPGETTEAFF
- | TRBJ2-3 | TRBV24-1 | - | TGTGCCACCAGTGATTCCTGGGGGCGCAGGGGCACAGATACGCAGTATTTT | CATSDSWGRRGTDTQYF
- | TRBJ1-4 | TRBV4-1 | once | TGCGCCAGCAGCCTAAGGACTAATGAAAAACTGTTTTTT | CASSLRTNEKLFF
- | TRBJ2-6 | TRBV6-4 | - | TGTGCCAGCAGCATTCGGGCCCTAAACCCTGGGGCCAACGTCCTGACTTTC | CASSIRALNPGANVLTF
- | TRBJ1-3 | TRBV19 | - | TGTGCCAGTAGTTGGCCAGGGAACCTTGGAAACACCATATATTTT | CASSWPGNLGNTIYF